One TCR beta chain is described in this entry. Other nucleotide sequences in the sample specify the same CDR3. The data belong to a study of blood T cell repertoires in COVID-19. The method was immunoSEQ multiplex PCR; TCRdb's version includes in-frame clones alone and lacks a portion of them. The sample records 55,000 to 70,000 clones, approximately 83% being singletons. From germline, CDR1 is SGHRS and CDR2 YFSETQ. CDR3 size: 14 residues. V lost 4 bases and J lost 5; bases outside the gene matches: 6. Sequenced sample: peripheral blood. This clonotype originated in an elderly woman with acute or convalescent COVID-19. This sequence joins TRBV5-1 and TRBJ1-1, with 9 bases identical to TRBD1. The CDR3 here is CASSLGQGGTEAFF. DNA for the CDR3: TGCGCCAGCAGCCTGGGACAGGGTGGGACTGAAGCTTTCTTT.